This TCR beta chain was profiled in a study of T cells in localized non-small cell lung cancer. Study-wide findings and caveats: Adjacent uninvolved lung tissue had the highest T cell clonality, exceeding tumor. An association was observed between higher blood T cell density and longer overall survival. Adjacent lung tissue had a median about 58 of the top 100 clones found in the tumor.

Profiled with immunoSEQ multiplex PCR; TCRdb holds only in-frame clones, not every one. The table has about 2,200 clones, 25% to 30% seen once. This clone was found a few times. The antigen remains undetermined. According to the study, adjacent lung free of atypia was obtained at least 2 cm from the tumor margin. The CDR3 is made up of 13 amino acids. V trimming: 5 bases; J trimming: 4 bases; junction bases outside the gene matches: 1. CDR1 and CDR2 (germline): MNHGY, SAAAGT. The origin of this receptor is a man between 40 and 70 years old with stage I lung adenocarcinoma. Source: normal lung tissue next to the tumor, taken before any cancer treatment. This rearrangement joins TRBV6-8 to TRBJ2-5, with 10 bases identical to TRBD1. CDR3 amino acids: CASSRTGGETQYF. CDR3 nucleotide sequence: TGTGCCAGCAGTAGGACAGGGGGAGAGACCCAGTACTTC.